This TCR beta chain was observed in a study of T cell repertoires in cytomegalovirus infection. Study information: Recently identified HLA-C-restricted CMV epitopes and well-studied HLA-B-restricted CMV epitopes were used by the study.

TCRdb analysed the reads with MiXCR anew, one entry per CDR3 protein. Of roughly 920,000 distinct CDR3 sequences listed, about 33% are singletons. This CDR3 has 14 amino acids. Trimming stripped 4 bases from V and 3 bases from J, with 12 bases between. Germline V gene lookup returns CDR1 LGHNA and CDR2 YNFKEQ. This clonotype was counted ten times or more. Its antigen is as yet unknown. Study-level results: CMV-specific TCR beta clonotypes restricted by HLA-C were the ones dominating the ex vivo response.

The rearrangement joins TRBV4-2 to TRBJ1-2; D gene ambiguous. The receptor comes from a human donor in good health (CMV status not recorded). Some clones in this sample may be carry-over from other donors' samples. Sequenced material: cultured CD8+ T cells from PBMCs, taken from culture after CMV antigen stimulation. Here the CDR3 reads CASSREGKDYGYTF. The CDR3 DNA sequence: TGTGCCAGCAGCCGCGAGGGTAAGGACTATGGCTACACCTTC.